Detailed here is one T cell receptor (beta chain). This sample was included in a study of OX40 agonist ivuxolimab in advanced cancers. The wider study: Ivuxolimab, an agonist antibody against OX40 (CD134), was given to patients.

Measured with immunoSEQ multiplex PCR; TCRdb has only the in-frame clones, and not every one. The sample holds 34,000 or so clones, 80% to 90% seen once. V was shortened by 5 bases and J by 4 bases, with 8 bases between the two germline ends. The germline V gene encodes CDR1 MDHEN and CDR2 SYDVKM. CDR3 length: 12 residues. The chain combines TRBV28 with TRBJ1-1; no clear D. Sequences were derived from CD4+ or CD8+ T cells sorted from blood, sampled in a trial of the OX40 agonist ivuxolimab. The sequence came from an adult with an advanced solid tumor such as melanoma, head and neck, liver or kidney cancer. The CDR3 sequence is CASSVVGTEAFF. The CDR3 DNA follows: TGTGCCAGCAGTGTGGTCGGCACTGAAGCTTTCTTT.